The present TCR beta chain was sequenced within a study of technical replicates of blood from a few donors. Data came from immunoSEQ multiplex PCR; TCRdb stores just in-frame clones and leaves some out. The sample holds tens of thousands of clones, around 92% seen once. The specimen sequenced was T cells isolated from PBMCs. This sequence was found in a human donor in good health. Some clones in this sample may be carry-over from other donors' samples.

The CDR3 DNA reads as TGTGCCAGCAGCACCTCAAGGACAGGGGGCCGGGAGACCCAGTACTTC. Protein sequence: CASSTSRTGGRETQYF. The chain employs TRBV7-2 and TRBJ2-5, with 11 bases that match TRBD1. Germline V gene lookup returns CDR1 SGHTA and CDR2 FQGNSA. V gave up 5 bases and J gave up 5 bases; unmatched junction bases: 10. CDR3 length: 16 amino acids.